Below are 12 T cell receptor beta chains sequenced from a single sample in a study of beta chain features in type 1 diabetes. Of the isolated RNA, all was reverse transcribed, and so the sequenced material was expressed TCRB transcripts. Profiling relied on immunoSEQ multiplex PCR, and the TCRdb table lists in-frame clones only, not all of them. The repertoire holds hundreds of thousands of clones, with 15% as singletons. Sequencing was performed on naive CD4+ T cells from blood. The receptors come from a man younger than 35 in good health.

The chain couples TRBV9 to TRBJ1-2; D is unclear. Germline lookup yields CDR1 SGDLS and CDR2 YYNGEE. The germline V and J ends were trimmed by 0 bases and 4 bases, with 13 bases remaining between them. The CDR3 is 15 residues long. The CDR3 here is CASSVGVWQSYGYTF. CDR3 nucleotides: TGTGCCAGCAGCGTAGGGGTCTGGCAGAGCTATGGCTACACCTTC.

In its sample, this clone was seen a few times. This chain uses TRBV6-5 with TRBJ1-2; TRBD1 might be the D (5 bases). The CDR3 is 15 amino acids. Germline CDR1 is MNHEY and CDR2 is SVGAGI. Trimming took 5 bases from V and 5 from J, leaving 18 bases between them. In DNA, the CDR3 is TGTGCCAGCAGTAAATGGGACGGAGGGCCTTATGGCTACACCTTC. Translated: CASSKWDGGPYGYTF.

This clone has a handful of counts. The chain carries TRBV11-1 and TRBJ2-1; D is uncertain. The V end lost 1 base, the J end lost 10 bases, and 14 bases lay between the germline ends. The length of the CDR3 is 14 residues. Germline loops: CDR1 SGHAT, CDR2 FQDESV (reference sequence). Written as DNA, the CDR3 is TGTGCCAGCAGCTTAGATCAGGTTGTCACCGAGCAGTTCTTC. This sequence encodes CASSLDQVVTEQFF.

The V and J genes are TRBV7-2 and TRBJ2-1; TRBD2 agrees at 9 bases. J was trimmed by 12 bases and V by 0 bases; bases with no gene match: 6. This CDR3 contains 14 residues. The germline V gene has CDR1 SGHTA and CDR2 FQGNSA. The CDR3 DNA is TGTGCCAGCAGCTTAGCTAGGGCGGGAGGGGGGCAGTTCTTC. It codes for CASSLARAGGGQFF.

The V call is TRBV2, the J call TRBJ2-3; 9 bases are a match to TRBD1. The V segment lost 7 bases and the J segment 2 bases; nucleotides outside the gene matches: 7. The V gene's germline CDR1 is SNHLY and CDR2 FYNNEI. This CDR3 comprises 15 residues. The CDR3 DNA reads TGTGCCAGCACTCGGGGGACAGGGTTCACAGATACGCAGTATTTT. Its protein is CASTRGTGFTDTQYF.

The chain has TRBV5-6 and TRBJ2-5; D perhaps matches TRBD2 (5 bases). The CDR3 spans 13 residues. V shed 0 bases and J shed 10 bases, with 13 bases lying between them. Germline V gene data show CDR1 as SGHDT and CDR2 as YYEEEE. Written as DNA, the CDR3 is TGTGCCAGCAGCTTGGGATTTGGAGGTATCCAGTACTTC. This gives the protein CASSLGFGGIQYF.

As for this clone: The sample holds other DNA sequences that translate to the same CDR3. V is TRBV7-2 and J is TRBJ2-1; D remains unclear. The germline V gene has CDR1 SGHTA and CDR2 FQGNSA. This CDR3 region has 11 residues. V lost 0 bases and J lost 7, with 1 base in between. The CDR3 nucleotides are TGTGCCAGCAGCTTAGCTAATGAGCAGTTCTTC. It is translated as CASSLANEQFF.

This chain joins TRBV29-1 and TRBJ1-1; TRBD1 is a possible D gene (6 bases). Trimming took 7 bases from V and 0 from J, leaving 12 bases between them. The CDR3 runs to 13 residues. Per germline, CDR1 SQVTM and CDR2 ANQGSEA. CDR3 in amino acids: CSAGQIMNTEAFF. CDR3 in DNA: TGCAGCGCTGGACAGATCATGAACACTGAAGCTTTCTTT. Looking up the rest from reference TRBV29-1 and TRBJ1-1 gives the full variable domain: SAVISQKPSRDICQRGTSLTIQCQVDSQVTMMFWYRQQPGQSLTLIATANQGSEATYESGFVIDKFPISRPNLTFSTLTVSNMSPEDSSIYLCSAGQIMNTEAFFGQGTRLTVV.

The chain combines TRBV20-1 with TRBJ1-4; D not resolved. Germline V gene sequence: CDR1 DFQATT, CDR2 SNEGSKA (reference sequence). The CDR3 contains 11 residues. Between the trimmed V and J ends, which lost 3 bases and 8 bases, there was a span of 7 bases. The CDR3, as DNA: TGCAGTGCTAGGAAGGACGAAAAACTGTTTTTT. Its protein is CSARKDEKLFF.

The rearrangement uses TRBV6-1 and TRBJ2-5, with D possibly TRBD2 on 5 matching bases. Germline V lookup: CDR1 MNHNS, CDR2 SASEGT. The CDR3 has 14 residues. With 10 bases removed from V and 5 bases from J, the gap between germline ends came to 20 bases. CDR3 sequence: CATRTPRGWETQYF. The CDR3 coding sequence is TGTGCCACGCGAACCCCTAGAGGGTGGGAGACCCAGTACTTC.

This chain joins TRBV28 and TRBJ2-3; 7 bases match TRBD2. Germline values: CDR1 MDHEN, CDR2 SYDVKM. The ends lost 8 bases at V and 7 bases at J; junction bases unmatched: 12. The CDR3 spans 14 residues. Here the CDR3 DNA reads TGTGCCAGCGAGTTGGGCGGGAGTAGGAATACGCAGTATTTT. This sequence encodes CASELGGSRNTQYF. Looking up the rest from reference TRBV28 and TRBJ2-3 gives the full variable domain: DVKVTQSSRYLVKRTGEKVFLECVQDMDHENMFWYRQDPGLGLRLIYFSYDVKMKEKGDIPEGYSVSREKKERFSLILESASTNQTSMYLCASELGGSRNTQYFGPGTRLTVL.

This clone was observed a few times. The chain carries TRBV29-1 and TRBJ2-2; tentatively, D is TRBD1 (5 bases). The germline V gene has CDR1 SQVTM and CDR2 ANQGSEA. The CDR3 is 13 amino acids. V was clipped by 2 bases and J by 4 bases, with 8 bases between them. The CDR3 reads CSVERQFTGELFF. CDR3 DNA sequence: TGCAGCGTTGAACGACAGTTCACCGGGGAGCTGTTTTTT.